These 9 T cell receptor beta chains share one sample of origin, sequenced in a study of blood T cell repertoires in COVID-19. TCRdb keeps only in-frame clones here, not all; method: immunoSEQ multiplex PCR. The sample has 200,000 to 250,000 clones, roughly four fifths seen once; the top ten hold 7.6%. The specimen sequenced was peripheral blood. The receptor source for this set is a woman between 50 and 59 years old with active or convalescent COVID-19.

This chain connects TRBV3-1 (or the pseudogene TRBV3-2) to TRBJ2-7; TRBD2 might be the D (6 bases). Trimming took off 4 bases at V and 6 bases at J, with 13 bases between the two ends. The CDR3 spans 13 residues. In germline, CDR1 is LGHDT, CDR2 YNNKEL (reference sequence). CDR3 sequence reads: CASSRGTNGEQYF. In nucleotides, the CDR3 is TGTGCCAGCAGCCGCGGGACCAACGGCGAGCAGTACTTC.

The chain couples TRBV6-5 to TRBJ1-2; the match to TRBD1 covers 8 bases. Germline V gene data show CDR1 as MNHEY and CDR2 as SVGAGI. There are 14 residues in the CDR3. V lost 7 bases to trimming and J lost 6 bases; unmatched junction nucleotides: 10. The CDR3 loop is CASTADRGGNGYTF. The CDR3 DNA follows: TGTGCCAGCACCGCCGACAGGGGAGGGAATGGCTACACCTTC.

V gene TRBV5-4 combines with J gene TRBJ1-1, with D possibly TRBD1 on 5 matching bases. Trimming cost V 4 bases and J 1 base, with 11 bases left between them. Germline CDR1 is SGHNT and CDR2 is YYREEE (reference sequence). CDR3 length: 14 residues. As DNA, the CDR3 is TGTGCCAGCAGCCGCCTCGGGGGGAACACTGAAGCTTTCTTT. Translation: CASSRLGGNTEAFF.

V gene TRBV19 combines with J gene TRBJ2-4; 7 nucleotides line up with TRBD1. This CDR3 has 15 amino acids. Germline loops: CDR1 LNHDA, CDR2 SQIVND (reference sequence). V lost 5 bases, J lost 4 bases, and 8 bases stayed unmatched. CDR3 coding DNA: TGTGCCAGTAGTTTTACCGGGACAGAGAAAAACATTCAGTACTTC. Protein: CASSFTGTEKNIQYF.

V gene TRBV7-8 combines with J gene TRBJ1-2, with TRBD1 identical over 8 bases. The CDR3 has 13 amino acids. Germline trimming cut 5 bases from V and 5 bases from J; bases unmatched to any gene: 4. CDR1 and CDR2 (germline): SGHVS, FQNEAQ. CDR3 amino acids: CASSPTGEYGYTF. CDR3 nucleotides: TGTGCCAGCAGCCCGACAGGGGAGTATGGCTACACCTTC.

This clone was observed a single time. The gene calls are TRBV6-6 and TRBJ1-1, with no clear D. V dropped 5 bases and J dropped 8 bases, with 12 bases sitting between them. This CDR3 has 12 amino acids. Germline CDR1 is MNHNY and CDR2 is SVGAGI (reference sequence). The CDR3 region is CASSPHWSEAFF. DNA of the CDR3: TGTGCCAGCAGTCCCCACTGGTCGGAAGCTTTCTTT.

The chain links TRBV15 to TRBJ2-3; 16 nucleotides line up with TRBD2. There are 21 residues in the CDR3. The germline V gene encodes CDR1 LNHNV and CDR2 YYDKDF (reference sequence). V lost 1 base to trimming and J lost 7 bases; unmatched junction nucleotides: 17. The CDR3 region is CATSRVPPAGTSGRARYTQYF. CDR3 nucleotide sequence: TGTGCCACCAGCAGAGTCCCCCCCGCCGGGACTAGCGGGAGGGCCCGCTATACGCAGTATTTT.

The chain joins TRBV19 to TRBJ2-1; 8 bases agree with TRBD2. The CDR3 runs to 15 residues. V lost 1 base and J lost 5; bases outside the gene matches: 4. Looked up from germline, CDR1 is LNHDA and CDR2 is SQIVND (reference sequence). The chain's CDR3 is CASSIVLAANNEQFF. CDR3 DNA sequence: TGTGCCAGTAGTATAGTACTAGCGGCTAACAATGAGCAGTTCTTC.

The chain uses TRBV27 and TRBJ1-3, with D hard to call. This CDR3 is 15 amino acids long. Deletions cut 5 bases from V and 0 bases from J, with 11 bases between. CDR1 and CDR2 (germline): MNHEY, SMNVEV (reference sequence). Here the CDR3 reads CASSPSFLSGNTIYF. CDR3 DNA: TGTGCCAGCAGTCCGTCCTTTCTCTCTGGAAACACCATATATTTT.